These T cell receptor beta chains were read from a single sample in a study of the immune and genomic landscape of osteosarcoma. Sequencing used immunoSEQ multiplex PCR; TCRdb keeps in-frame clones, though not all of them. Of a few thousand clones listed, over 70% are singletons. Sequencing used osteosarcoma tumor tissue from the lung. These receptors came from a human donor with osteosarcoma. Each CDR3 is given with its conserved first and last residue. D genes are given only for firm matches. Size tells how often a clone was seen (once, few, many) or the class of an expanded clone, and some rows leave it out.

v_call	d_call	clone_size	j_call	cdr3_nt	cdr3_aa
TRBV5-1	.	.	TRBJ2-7	TGCGCCAGCAGCTTGAACTTGGGCGGAGCCGGGGGAGAGCAGTACTTC	CASSLNLGGAGGEQYF
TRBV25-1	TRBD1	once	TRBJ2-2	TGTGCCAGCAGTACTTTCGACAGGGAACGGGGAGCTGTTTTT	CASSTFDRERGAVF
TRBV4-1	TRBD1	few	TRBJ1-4	TGCGCCAGCAGCCATGGGACAGAAAATGAAAAACTGTTTTTT	CASSHGTENEKLFF
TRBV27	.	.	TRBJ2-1	TGTGCCAGCAGTCCCTCGAGTCACAATGAGCAGTTCTTC	CASSPSSHNEQFF
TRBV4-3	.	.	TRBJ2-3	TGCGCCAGCAGCCAAATCGTTGGGGAGACGCAGTATTTT	CASSQIVGETQYF
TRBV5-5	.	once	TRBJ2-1	TGTGCCAGCAGCTTCCAGGTTGGGGACCACGAGCAGTTCTTC	CASSFQVGDHEQFF
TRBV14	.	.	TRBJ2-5	TGTGCCAGCAGCCTCAAAGTTCGGGTCGTCGAGACCCAGTACTTC	CASSLKVRVVETQYF
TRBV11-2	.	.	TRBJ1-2	TGTGCCAGCAGCTTAGAATTGAACATTCGCTATGGCTACACCTTC	CASSLELNIRYGYTF
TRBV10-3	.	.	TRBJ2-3	TGTGCCATCAGTGTGGTGGGAGTCCGGGATACGCAGTATTTT	CAISVVGVRDTQYF
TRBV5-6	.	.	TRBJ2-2	TGTGCCAGCAGCTCCCCCAGGTTCCTAACCGGGGAGCTGTTTTTT	CASSSPRFLTGELFF
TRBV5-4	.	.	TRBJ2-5	TGTGCCAGCAGCTTGCCGCTAGCTCGTAAGGAGACCCAGTACTTC	CASSLPLARKETQYF
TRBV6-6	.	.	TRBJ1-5	TGTGCCAGCAGTTACGGGGTGGGTAGCAATCAGCCCCAGCATTTT	CASSYGVGSNQPQHF
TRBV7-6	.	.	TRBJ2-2	TGTGCCAGCAGCCTGGGAACAGGGATAGTGAACACCGGGGAGCTGTTTTTT	CASSLGTGIVNTGELFF
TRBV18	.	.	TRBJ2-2	TGTGCCAGCTCACCATCCCGGACTCCGAGTGGACTGTTTTTT	CASSPSRTPSGLFF
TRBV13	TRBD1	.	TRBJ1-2	TGTGCCAGCAGCGCCCGACAGGGTTGGGGCTATGGCTACACCTTC	CASSARQGWGYGYTF
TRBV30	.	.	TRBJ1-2	TGTGCCTGGAACCGGGTCGGACCTAACTATGGCTACACCTTC	CAWNRVGPNYGYTF
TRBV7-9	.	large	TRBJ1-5	TGTGCCAGCAGCTTAGGTGTAGACTCAAACTTTAGGGAGCCCCAGCATTTT	CASSLGVDSNFREPQHF
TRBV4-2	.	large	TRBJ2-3	TGTGCCAGCAGTCTTCAGACTCCAACCTCTACTAGCACAGATACGCAGTATTTT	CASSLQTPTSTSTDTQYF
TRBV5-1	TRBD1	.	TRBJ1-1	TGCGCCAGCAGCAGGGACAGGTCGGACACTGAAGCTTTCTTT	CASSRDRSDTEAFF
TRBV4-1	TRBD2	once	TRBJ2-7	TGCGCCAGCAGCCTCCACCCCAGCGGGAGGGCCTACGAGCAGTACTTC	CASSLHPSGRAYEQYF
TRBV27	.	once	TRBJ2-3	TGTGCCAGCAGTTTATCGTTCACAGATACGCAGTATTTT	CASSLSFTDTQYF
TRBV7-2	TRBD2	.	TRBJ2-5	TGTGCCAGCAGCCCAGGACTAGCGGGAGGGGAGACCCAGTACTTC	CASSPGLAGGETQYF
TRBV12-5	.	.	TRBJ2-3	TGTGCTAGTGGTTTGGAGGTAGATACGCAGTATTTT	CASGLEVDTQYF
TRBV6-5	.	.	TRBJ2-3	TGTGCCAGCAGTCGAGCGGAAATGCGCACAGATACGCAGTATTTT	CASSRAEMRTDTQYF
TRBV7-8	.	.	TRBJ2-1	TGTGCCAGCAGCTTAGTCGGCGAGAGCTCCTACAATGAGCAGTTCTTC	CASSLVGESSYNEQFF
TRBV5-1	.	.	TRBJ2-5	TGCGCCAGCAGCTTGGTGGCGCCGCAAGAGACCCAGTACTTC	CASSLVAPQETQYF
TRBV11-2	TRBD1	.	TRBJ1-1	TGTGCCAGCAGCTTAGATCAGGGGGGAAACCGAGCTTTCTTT	CASSLDQGGNRAFF
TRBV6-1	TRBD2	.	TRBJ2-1	TGTGCCAGCAGTGAACAGCGGGAGGAAAATGAGCAGTTCTTC	CASSEQREENEQFF
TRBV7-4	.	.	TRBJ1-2	TGTGCCAGCAGCTTAGCTCGGGACGGTGACTATGGCTACACCTTC	CASSLARDGDYGYTF
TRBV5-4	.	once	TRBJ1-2	TGTGCCAGCAGCTTAAGAGTAACTTCCCACCATGGCTACACCTTC	CASSLRVTSHHGYTF
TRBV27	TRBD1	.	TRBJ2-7	TGTGCCAGCAGAACCGGGACAGGGGGATTAGGCGAGCAGTACTTC	CASRTGTGGLGEQYF